The T cell receptor beta chain under discussion was sequenced for a study of blood T cell repertoires in COVID-19. This clone was observed a few times. Trimming took 6 bases from V and 7 from J, leaving 12 bases between them. The germline CDR1 and CDR2 sequences are SQVTM and ANQGSEA. This CDR3 comprises 11 residues. Original methodology: Reference gene primers were amplified, and this amplification served to estimate nucleated cell counts. This table comes from immunoSEQ multiplex PCR, and its TCRdb copy is limited to in-frame clones, with some not included. V and J calls and clone size come straight from that table; D and trimming were deduced from the DNA. The sample consists of about 300,000 clones, approximately 84% of them appearing once.

Source material: peripheral blood. This clonotype was sampled from a human donor with COVID-19, enrolled during active disease. The donor label of this sample is uncertain. This rearrangement joins TRBV29-1 to TRBJ1-1; D gene ambiguous. The CDR3 region is CSVRDHLEAFF. Written as DNA, the CDR3 is TGCAGCGTCCGAGATCACCTTGAAGCTTTCTTT. Supplemented by reference TRBV29-1 and TRBJ1-1, the full variable domain reads SAVISQKPSRDICQRGTSLTIQCQVDSQVTMMFWYRQQPGQSLTLIATANQGSEATYESGFVIDKFPISRPNLTFSTLTVSNMSPEDSSIYLCSVRDHLEAFFGQGTRLTVV.